These 28 T cell receptor beta chains were sequenced from one sample in a study of STAT5B mutations in CD4+ large granular lymphocyte leukemia (dated by TCRdb to between 2021 and 2024). Preparation of the library involved the immunoSEQ multiplex PCR assay. TCRdb limited this immuneACCESS table to in-frame rearrangements with V and J called. A share of clones is missing; checked studies link under half to unresolved V genes, and the rest is unexplained. The sample table shows about 35,000 clones, and approximately 71% are seen once. The ten largest clones take up about 1.8% of the sample. The sequenced material came from CD4+ T cells from blood buffy coats. These receptors were obtained from a human donor in good health.

The rearrangement joins TRBV18 to TRBJ2-3; perhaps TRBD2 as D (5 bases). This CDR3 is 14 amino acids long. CDR1 is KGHSH and CDR2 is LQKENI in the germline V gene. V shed 2 bases and J shed 1 base, with 7 bases lying between them. The CDR3 DNA follows: TGTGCCAGCTCACCAGGGGAGCGCACAGATACGCAGTATTTT. Protein: CASSPGERTDTQYF. The complete variable domain, with remaining parts taken from reference TRBV18 and TRBJ2-3, reads NAGVMQNPRHLVRRRGQEARLRCSPMKGHSHVYWYRQLPEEGLKFMVYLQKENIIDESGMPKERFSAEFPKEGPSILRIQQVVRGDSAAYFCASSPGERTDTQYFGPGTRLTVL.

There are a few counts of this clone. The J gene is TRBJ1-5, the V gene TRBV9; 8 positions agree with TRBD1. J lost 1 base, V lost 4 bases, and 7 bases had no gene match. This CDR3 comprises 16 residues. Germline V gives CDR1 SGDLS, CDR2 YYNGEE. The CDR3 bases are TGTGCCAGCAGCCAGAAGACAGGGGTGAGCAATCAGCCCCAGCATTTT. Its translation is CASSQKTGVSNQPQHF.

V and J are TRBV10-3 and TRBJ1-1, with D maybe TRBD1 (5 bases). The CDR3 has 15 amino acids. The germline V gene encodes CDR1 ENHRY and CDR2 SYGVKD. V was pared by 3 bases and J by 10 bases, with 21 bases between. CDR3 coding DNA: TGTGCCATCAGTGATTCGAGGCGTCAATATGGGGGAGCTTTCTTT. Encoded protein: CAISDSRRQYGGAFF.

This clone was seen a few times. J is TRBJ1-1 and V is TRBV18; unclear D gene. CDR1 is KGHSH, CDR2 LQKENI, per germline. This CDR3 region has 15 residues. The V gene lost 1 base and the J gene lost 5 bases, with 14 bases spanning the gap. The CDR3 protein is CASSPQEGGRTEAFF. As DNA, the CDR3 is TGTGCCAGCTCACCACAAGAAGGCGGGAGAACTGAAGCTTTCTTT.

This chain links TRBV2 with TRBJ1-1; no firm D call. Germline CDR1 SNHLY, CDR2 FYNNEI. The CDR3 has 13 residues. V lost 8 bases, J lost 1 base, and 11 bases lay in between. CDR3 coding DNA: TGTGCCAGCTCTGGACTCCAGAACACTGAAGCTTTCTTT. Its translation is CASSGLQNTEAFF. Full variable domain (rest looked up from reference TRBV2 and TRBJ1-1): EPEVTQTPSHQVTQMGQEVILRCVPISNHLYFYWYRQILGQKVEFLVSFYNNEISEKSEIFDDQFSVERPDGSNFTLKIRSTKLEDSAMYFCASSGLQNTEAFFGQGTRLTVV.

The chain combines TRBV19 with TRBJ1-2; 8 nucleotides line up with TRBD1. Per the germline V gene, CDR1 is LNHDA and CDR2 is SQIVND (reference sequence). This CDR3 spans 15 amino acids. V shed 5 bases, J shed 6 bases, and the junction held 11 bases outside the gene matches. The CDR3 reads CASSPHGTGRNGYTF. In DNA form, the CDR3 reads TGTGCCAGTAGTCCTCACGGGACAGGTAGAAATGGCTACACCTTC.

Here the CDR3 reads CASSQDAMGQRFTDTQYF. The CDR3 coding sequence is TGCGCCAGCAGCCAAGACGCGATGGGGCAGCGATTCACAGATACGCAGTATTTT. The chain is built from TRBV4-3 and TRBJ2-3; weak D call: TRBD1 (5 bases). The CDR3 has 18 amino acids. The V and J ends lost 0 bases and 2 bases respectively, with 18 bases between them. Germline values: CDR1 LGHNA, CDR2 YSLEER.

CDR3 in DNA: TGTGCCAGCAGCATTGAGAGCTCCTATAATTCACCCCTCCACTTT. This codes for CASSIESSYNSPLHF. The chain uses TRBV11-2 and TRBJ1-6; D is uncertain. Deletions cut 5 bases from V and 0 bases from J, with 8 bases between. Germline V gene sequence: CDR1 SGHAT, CDR2 FQNNGV. This CDR3 has 15 amino acids.

This rearrangement joins TRBV27 to TRBJ1-6, with no clear D. The CDR3 is 18 amino acids. V shed 8 bases and J shed 0 bases, with 20 bases lying between them. The germline gives CDR1 MNHEY, CDR2 SMNVEV (reference sequence). The CDR3 here is CASGGAAPFYSYNSPLHF. The CDR3 DNA is TGTGCCAGCGGTGGAGCCGCCCCATTTTACTCCTATAATTCACCCCTCCACTTT.

This clone was counted a few times. CDR3 coding DNA: TGTGCCAGCAGCCAGATAGGGCGGGGGGCGATCAATGAGCAGTTCTTC. It translates to CASSQIGRGAINEQFF. The rearrangement uses TRBV5-4 and TRBJ2-1; TRBD2 aligns across 8 bases. J lost 6 bases, V lost 4 bases, and 12 bases had no gene match. There are 16 residues in the CDR3. Germline V CDR1 and CDR2: SGHNT, YYREEE (reference sequence). The whole variable domain, remainder taken from reference TRBV5-4 and TRBJ2-1, is ETGVTQSPTHLIKTRGQQVTLRCSSQSGHNTVSWYQQALGQGPQFIFQYYREEENGRGNFPPRFSGLQFPNYSSELNVNALELDDSALYLCASSQIGRGAINEQFFGPGTRLTVL.

J is TRBJ1-5 and V is TRBV5-6; D perhaps matches TRBD1 (5 bases). Germline V CDR1 and CDR2: SGHDT, YYEEEE. The CDR3 is 15 residues long. With 0 bases removed from V and 1 base from J, the gap between germline ends came to 8 bases. The CDR3 sequence: CASSLGRDSNQPQHF. CDR3 coding DNA: TGTGCCAGCAGCTTGGGGAGGGACAGCAATCAGCCCCAGCATTTT.

V is TRBV19 and J is TRBJ2-3; D gene ambiguous. CDR1 is LNHDA, CDR2 SQIVND, per germline (reference sequence). Between the trimmed V and J ends, which lost 7 bases and 2 bases, there was a span of 10 bases. This CDR3 has 13 amino acids. In DNA, the CDR3 is TGTGCCAGTAACCTGAGGAACACAGATACGCAGTATTTT. It specifies CASNLRNTDTQYF.

This clone appeared a few times. The rearrangement uses TRBV11-2 and TRBJ2-5; D not resolved. Trimming cost V 4 bases and J 5 bases, with 8 bases left between them. Germline V lookup: CDR1 SGHAT, CDR2 FQNNGV. The CDR3 has 12 residues. The CDR3 nucleotides are TGTGCCAGCAGCTCCTTCGGTGAGACCCAGTACTTC. This encodes CASSSFGETQYF.

The rearrangement uses TRBV7-9 and TRBJ2-5, with a tentative D call TRBD1 (6 bases). Germline assignment: CDR1 SEHNR and CDR2 FQNEAQ (reference sequence). CDR3 length equals 16 residues. Trimming pared 1 base from V and 5 bases from J, leaving 17 bases between. CDR3 loop: CASSLELVTGPETQYF. CDR3 DNA: TGTGCCAGCAGCTTAGAGTTGGTCACAGGGCCTGAGACCCAGTACTTC. The full variable domain, in which reference TRBV7-9 and TRBJ2-5 provide the parts outside the CDR3, is DTGVSQNPRHKITKRGQNVTFRCDPISEHNRLYWYRQTLGQGPEFLTYFQNEAQLEKSRLLSDRFSAERPKGSFSTLEIQRTEQGDSAMYLCASSLELVTGPETQYFGPGTRLLVL.

The V gene is TRBV27, the J gene TRBJ1-5, with 8 positions matching TRBD1. The germline gives CDR1 MNHEY, CDR2 SMNVEV (reference sequence). Trimming took 4 bases from V and 7 from J; bases not matched to a gene: 15. CDR3 size: 17 residues. The CDR3 nucleotides read TGTGCCAGCAGTTCACGTCCCACCCTACAGGGGGGACAGCCCCAGCATTTT. This sequence encodes CASSSRPTLQGGQPQHF.

CDR3: CASSARDGQETQYF. The CDR3 bases are TGTGCCAGCAGCGCGCGGGACGGCCAAGAGACCCAGTACTTC. This chain links TRBV7-9 with TRBJ2-5, with a tentative D call TRBD2 (6 bases). Germline assignment: CDR1 SEHNR and CDR2 FQNEAQ (reference sequence). The CDR3 runs 14 residues. The V and J ends lost 5 bases and 1 base respectively, with 11 bases between them.

This clone was detected once. V and J are TRBV5-1 and TRBJ2-7; the D is unclear. V was pared by 0 bases and J by 0 bases, with 10 bases between. CDR3 length: 15 amino acids. Germline V CDR1 and CDR2: SGHRS, YFSETQ. CDR3 sequence: CASSLGAVSSYEQYF. CDR3 sequence (DNA): TGCGCCAGCAGCTTGGGAGCAGTCAGCTCCTACGAGCAGTACTTC.

This rearrangement joins TRBV4-3 to TRBJ1-2; 8 positions match TRBD1. This CDR3 region has 17 residues. V lost 0 bases, J lost 7 bases, and 13 bases stayed unmatched. Germline CDR1 reads LGHNA; CDR2 reads YSLEER. CDR3 coding DNA: TGCGCCAGCAGCCAAGATCTATGGTCAGGGGGCGACGCTGGCTACACCTTC. It encodes CASSQDLWSGGDAGYTF.

This rearrangement joins TRBV7-8 to TRBJ1-1; 9 nucleotides match TRBD1. Germline trimming cut 5 bases from V and 0 bases from J; bases unmatched to any gene: 13. The CDR3 is 18 residues long. Per the germline V gene, CDR1 is SGHVS and CDR2 is FQNEAQ. The CDR3 DNA reads as TGTGCCAGCAGCCCTAGGCAAGGACAGGGGCTTATGAACACTGAAGCTTTCTTT. Translating gives CASSPRQGQGLMNTEAFF.

The rearrangement links TRBV10-3 to TRBJ2-7; 9 nucleotides match TRBD2. The germline V gene encodes CDR1 ENHRY and CDR2 SYGVKD. V shed 4 bases and J 2 bases; nucleotides not matched to a gene: 3. The CDR3 runs 14 residues. The CDR3 protein is CAISAAGGPYEQYF. The CDR3 DNA is TGTGCCATCAGTGCAGCGGGGGGCCCCTACGAGCAGTACTTC.

The V gene is TRBV7-9, the J gene TRBJ1-1; possibly TRBD1 for D (5 bases). The CDR3 has 15 residues. V gave up 5 bases and J gave up 1 base, with 14 bases separating them. Germline-derived CDR1 and CDR2 are SEHNR and FQNEAQ (reference sequence). CDR3 loop: CASSQRQNPNTEAFF. As DNA, the CDR3 is TGTGCCAGCAGCCAGAGACAGAATCCGAACACTGAAGCTTTCTTT.

This chain uses TRBV19 with TRBJ2-2; 7 bases are shared with TRBD1. The germline V gene encodes CDR1 LNHDA and CDR2 SQIVND (reference sequence). Germline trimming cut 5 bases from V and 0 bases from J; bases unmatched to any gene: 3. The length of the CDR3 is 15 residues. The CDR3 loop is CASSAGTANTGELFF. In DNA form, the CDR3 reads TGTGCCAGTAGTGCTGGGACAGCGAACACCGGGGAGCTGTTTTTT.

The chain has TRBV4-3 and TRBJ1-6, with 7 bases identical to TRBD1. This CDR3 contains 15 residues. Germline CDR1 is LGHNA and CDR2 is YSLEER. V shed 0 bases and J 8 bases; nucleotides not matched to a gene: 4. In nucleotides, the CDR3 is TGCGCCAGCAGCCAAGAACAGGGGAGGCATTCACCCCTCCACTTT. Its protein product is CASSQEQGRHSPLHF.

This chain uses TRBV10-1 with TRBJ1-1; D might be TRBD1 (5 bases). In germline, CDR1 is WNHNN, CDR2 SYGVQD (reference sequence). The CDR3 has 14 amino acids. Between the trimmed V and J ends, which lost 3 bases and 4 bases, there was a span of 12 bases. The CDR3 sequence is CASSEAQGGTEAFF. The CDR3 nucleotides read TGCGCCAGCAGTGAAGCCCAGGGTGGCACTGAAGCTTTCTTT.

This chain links TRBV10-3 with TRBJ1-2, with D hard to call. Germline V gives CDR1 ENHRY, CDR2 SYGVKD. V lost 0 bases and J lost 4, with 9 bases in between. The CDR3 covers 14 residues. Here the CDR3 DNA reads TGTGCCATCAGTGAGTCGAGGGAGTCCTATGGCTACACCTTC. Translating it yields CAISESRESYGYTF.

The chain's CDR3 is CASSPSRTTEETQYF. The CDR3 DNA follows: TGTGCCAGCTCACCCTCCAGGACGACAGAAGAGACCCAGTACTTC. The chain joins TRBV18 to TRBJ2-5; tentative D call: TRBD1 (5 bases). The CDR3 totals 15 residues. Germline lookup yields CDR1 KGHSH and CDR2 LQKENI. V was clipped by 3 bases and J by 3 bases, with 14 bases between them.

As concerns this clone: Germline is not matched at one junction end, which may reflect a read error. The rearrangement joins TRBV19 to TRBJ1-1; D might be TRBD1 (6 bases). The CDR3 consists of 13 residues. Germline values: CDR1 LNHDA, CDR2 SQIVND (reference sequence). CDR3 protein: CASSVDRSTEAFF. The CDR3 bases are TGTGCCAGTAGTGTAGACAGGAGCACTGAAGCTTTCTTT.

This clone showed up just a few times. The V gene is TRBV19, the J gene TRBJ1-1, with D possibly being TRBD1 (6 bases). V lost 6 bases, J lost 1 base, and 9 bases lay in between. The germline V gene has CDR1 LNHDA and CDR2 SQIVND (reference sequence). This CDR3 contains 13 residues. CDR3 sequence reads: CASSADRNTEAFF. DNA for the CDR3: TGTGCCAGTAGCGCGGACAGGAACACTGAAGCTTTCTTT.